This T cell receptor beta chain was recovered during a study of blood T cell repertoires in COVID-19. Profiling relied on immunoSEQ multiplex PCR, and the TCRdb table lists in-frame clones only, not all of them. The sample has about 370,000 clones; 75% to 90% are singletons. The length of the CDR3 is 14 residues. Germline assignment: CDR1 LGHDT and CDR2 YNNKEL (reference sequence). The V end was cut by 3 bases, the J end by 7 bases, with 15 bases between. The chain employs TRBV3-1 (or the pseudogene TRBV3-2) and TRBJ2-5; maybe TRBD2 (5 bases). Sequenced sample: PBMCs or T cells enriched from blood (not recorded which). This clonotype was obtained from a man younger than 30 who had recovered from COVID-19. The CDR3 loop is CASSQGGSEGTQYF. CDR3 DNA: TGTGCCAGCAGCCAGGGCGGGTCGGAAGGGACCCAGTACTTC.